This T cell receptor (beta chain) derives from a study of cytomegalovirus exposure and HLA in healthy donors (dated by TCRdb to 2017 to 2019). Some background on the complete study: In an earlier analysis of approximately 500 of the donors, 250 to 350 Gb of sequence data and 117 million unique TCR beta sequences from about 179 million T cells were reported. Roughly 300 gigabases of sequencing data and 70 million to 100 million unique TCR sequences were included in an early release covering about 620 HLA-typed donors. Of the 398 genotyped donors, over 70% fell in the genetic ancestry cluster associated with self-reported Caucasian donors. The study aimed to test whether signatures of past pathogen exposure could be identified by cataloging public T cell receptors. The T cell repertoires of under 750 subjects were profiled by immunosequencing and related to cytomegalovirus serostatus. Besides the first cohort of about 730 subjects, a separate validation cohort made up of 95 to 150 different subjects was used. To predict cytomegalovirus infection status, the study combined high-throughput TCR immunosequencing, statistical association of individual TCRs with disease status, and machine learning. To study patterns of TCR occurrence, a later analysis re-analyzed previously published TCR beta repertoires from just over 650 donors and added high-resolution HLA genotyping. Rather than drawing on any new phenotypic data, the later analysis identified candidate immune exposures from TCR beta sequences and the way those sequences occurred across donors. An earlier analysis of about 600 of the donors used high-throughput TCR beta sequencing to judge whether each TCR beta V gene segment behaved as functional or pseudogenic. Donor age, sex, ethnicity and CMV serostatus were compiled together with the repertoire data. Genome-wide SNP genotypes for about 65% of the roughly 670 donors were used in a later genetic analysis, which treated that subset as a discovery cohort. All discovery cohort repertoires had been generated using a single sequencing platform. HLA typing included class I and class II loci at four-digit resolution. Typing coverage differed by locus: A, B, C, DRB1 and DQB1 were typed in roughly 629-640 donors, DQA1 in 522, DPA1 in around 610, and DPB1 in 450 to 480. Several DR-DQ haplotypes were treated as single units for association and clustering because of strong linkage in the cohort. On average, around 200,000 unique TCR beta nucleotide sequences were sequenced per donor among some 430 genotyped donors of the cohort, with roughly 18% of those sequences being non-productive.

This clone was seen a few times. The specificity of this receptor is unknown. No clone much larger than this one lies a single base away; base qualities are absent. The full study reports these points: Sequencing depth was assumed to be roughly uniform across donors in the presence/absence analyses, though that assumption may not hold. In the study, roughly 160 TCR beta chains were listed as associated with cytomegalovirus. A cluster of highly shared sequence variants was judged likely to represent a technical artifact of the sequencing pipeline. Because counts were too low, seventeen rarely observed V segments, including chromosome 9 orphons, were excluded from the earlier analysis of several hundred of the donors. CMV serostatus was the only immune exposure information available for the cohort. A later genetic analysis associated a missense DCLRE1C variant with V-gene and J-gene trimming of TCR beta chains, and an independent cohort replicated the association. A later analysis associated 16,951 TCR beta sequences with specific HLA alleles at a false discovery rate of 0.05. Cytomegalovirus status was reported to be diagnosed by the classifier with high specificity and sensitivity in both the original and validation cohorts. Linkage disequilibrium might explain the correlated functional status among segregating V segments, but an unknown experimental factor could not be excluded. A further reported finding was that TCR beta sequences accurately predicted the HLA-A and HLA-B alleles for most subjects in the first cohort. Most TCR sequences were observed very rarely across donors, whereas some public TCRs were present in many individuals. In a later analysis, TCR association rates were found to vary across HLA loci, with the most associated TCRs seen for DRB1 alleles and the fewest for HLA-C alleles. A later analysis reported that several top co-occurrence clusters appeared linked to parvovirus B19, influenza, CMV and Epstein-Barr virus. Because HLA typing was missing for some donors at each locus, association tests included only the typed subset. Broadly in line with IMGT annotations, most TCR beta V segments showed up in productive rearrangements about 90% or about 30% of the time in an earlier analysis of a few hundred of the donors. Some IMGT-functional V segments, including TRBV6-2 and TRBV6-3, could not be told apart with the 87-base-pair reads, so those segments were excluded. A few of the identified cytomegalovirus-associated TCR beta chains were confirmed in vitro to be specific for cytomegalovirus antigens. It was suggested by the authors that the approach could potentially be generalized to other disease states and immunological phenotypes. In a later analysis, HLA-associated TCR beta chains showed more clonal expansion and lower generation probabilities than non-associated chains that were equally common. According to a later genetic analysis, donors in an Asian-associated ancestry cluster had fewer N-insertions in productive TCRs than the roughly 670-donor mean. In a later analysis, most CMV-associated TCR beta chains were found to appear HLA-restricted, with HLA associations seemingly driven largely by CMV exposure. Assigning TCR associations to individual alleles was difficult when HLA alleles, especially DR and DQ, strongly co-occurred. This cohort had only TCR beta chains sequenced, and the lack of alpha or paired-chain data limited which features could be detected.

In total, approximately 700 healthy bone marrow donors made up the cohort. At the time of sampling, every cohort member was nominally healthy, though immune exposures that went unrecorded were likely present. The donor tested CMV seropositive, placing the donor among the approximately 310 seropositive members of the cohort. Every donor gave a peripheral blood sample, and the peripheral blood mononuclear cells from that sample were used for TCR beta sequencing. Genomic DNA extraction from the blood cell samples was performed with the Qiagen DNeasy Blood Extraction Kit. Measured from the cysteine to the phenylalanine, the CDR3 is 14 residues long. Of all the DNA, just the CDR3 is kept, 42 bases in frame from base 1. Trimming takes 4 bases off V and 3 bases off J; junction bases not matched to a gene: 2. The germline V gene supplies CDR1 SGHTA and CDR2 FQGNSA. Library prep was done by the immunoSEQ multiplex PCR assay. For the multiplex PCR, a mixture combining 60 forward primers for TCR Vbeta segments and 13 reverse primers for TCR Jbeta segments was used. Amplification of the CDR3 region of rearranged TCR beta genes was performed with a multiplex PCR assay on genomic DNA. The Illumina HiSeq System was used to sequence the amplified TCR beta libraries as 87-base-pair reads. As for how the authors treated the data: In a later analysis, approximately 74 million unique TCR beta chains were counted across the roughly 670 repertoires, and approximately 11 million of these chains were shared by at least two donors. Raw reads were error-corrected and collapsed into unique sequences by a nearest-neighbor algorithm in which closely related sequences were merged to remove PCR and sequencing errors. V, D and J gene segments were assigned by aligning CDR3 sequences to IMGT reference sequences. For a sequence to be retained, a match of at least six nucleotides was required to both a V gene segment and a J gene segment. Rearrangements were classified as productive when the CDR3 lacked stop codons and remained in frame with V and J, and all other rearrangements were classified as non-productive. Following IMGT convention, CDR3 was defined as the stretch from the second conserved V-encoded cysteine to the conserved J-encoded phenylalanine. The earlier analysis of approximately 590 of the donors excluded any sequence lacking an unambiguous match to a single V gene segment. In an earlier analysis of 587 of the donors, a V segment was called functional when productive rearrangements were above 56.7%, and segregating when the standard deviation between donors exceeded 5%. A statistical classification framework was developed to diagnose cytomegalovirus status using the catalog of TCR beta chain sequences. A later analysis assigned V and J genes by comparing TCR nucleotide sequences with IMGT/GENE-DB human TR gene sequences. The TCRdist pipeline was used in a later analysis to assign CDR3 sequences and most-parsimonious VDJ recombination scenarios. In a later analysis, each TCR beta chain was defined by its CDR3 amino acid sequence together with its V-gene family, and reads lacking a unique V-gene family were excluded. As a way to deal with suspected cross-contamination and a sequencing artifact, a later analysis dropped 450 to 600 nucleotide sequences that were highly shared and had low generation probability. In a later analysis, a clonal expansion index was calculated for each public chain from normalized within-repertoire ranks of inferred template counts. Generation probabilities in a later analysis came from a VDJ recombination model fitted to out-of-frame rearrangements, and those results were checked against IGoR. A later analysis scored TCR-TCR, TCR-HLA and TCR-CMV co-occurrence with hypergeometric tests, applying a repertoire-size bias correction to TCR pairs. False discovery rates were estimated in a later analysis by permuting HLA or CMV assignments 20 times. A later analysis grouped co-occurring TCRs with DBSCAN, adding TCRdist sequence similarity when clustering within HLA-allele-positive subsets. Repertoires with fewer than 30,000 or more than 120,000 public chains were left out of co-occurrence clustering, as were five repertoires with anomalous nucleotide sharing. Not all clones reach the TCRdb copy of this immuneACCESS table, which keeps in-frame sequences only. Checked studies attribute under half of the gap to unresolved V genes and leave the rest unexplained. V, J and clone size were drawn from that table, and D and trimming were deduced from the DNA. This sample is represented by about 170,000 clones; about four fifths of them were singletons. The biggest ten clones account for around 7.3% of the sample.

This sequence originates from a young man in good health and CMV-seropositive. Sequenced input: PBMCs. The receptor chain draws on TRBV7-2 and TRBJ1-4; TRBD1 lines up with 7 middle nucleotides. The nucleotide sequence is TGTGCCAGCAGCTCTGGACAGGCTAATGAAAAACTGTTTTTT. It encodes CASSSGQANEKLFF.